By proportion, the clone carrying this T cell receptor beta chain is medium-sized. The sample belongs to a study of T-cell reconstitution after alpha-beta-depleted transplantation in children. Preparation of the TCRbeta library was carried out with unique molecular identifiers. TCRdb analysed the PCR reads with MiXCR anew, one entry per CDR3 protein. The sample yields fewer than 25,000 distinct CDR3 sequences, 11% seen once. Germline V lookup: CDR1 SGHTA, CDR2 FQGNSA. The CDR3 has 13 residues. V lost 5 bases and J 4 bases, leaving 10 bases between the germline ends. V usage is TRBV7-2 and J usage is TRBJ2-3; D unresolved. This receptor was taken from a human donor who donated a stem cell graft to a child with chronic granulomatous disease. The sequencing used PBMCs from the stem cell graft donor, collected from the stem cell graft. CDR3 sequence: CASSHPWADTQYF. CDR3 sequence (DNA): TGTGCCAGCAGCCACCCGTGGGCAGATACGCAGTATTTT.